The 11 T cell receptor beta chains presented below share a single source sample, sequenced in a study of cytomegalovirus exposure and HLA in healthy donors. This PCR relied on a set of 60 Vbeta primers and 13 Jbeta primers. The assay was immunoSEQ multiplex PCR, and TCRdb's table has in-frame clones only and misses some. The repertoire table contains tens of thousands of clones. The specimen was PBMCs. The receptors were sampled from a woman between 25 and 40 years old in good health and CMV-seropositive.

The J gene is TRBJ2-3, the V gene TRBV4-2; TRBD2 agrees at 11 bases. This CDR3 has 17 amino acids. V shed 1 base and J 5 bases; nucleotides not matched to a gene: 8. Germline CDR1 LGHNA, CDR2 YNFKEQ. The DNA for the CDR3 is TGTGCCAGCAGCCAAGCCCTCCTAGCGGGGGGTTTAGATACGCAGTATTTT. Amino acids: CASSQALLAGGLDTQYF.

This chain connects TRBV6-5 to TRBJ1-5; D is unresolved. This CDR3 comprises 14 residues. With 6 bases removed from V and 4 bases from J, the gap between germline ends came to 13 bases. The germline CDR1 and CDR2 sequences are MNHEY and SVGAGI. The CDR3 here is CASRGRDLNQPQHF. The CDR3, as DNA: TGTGCCAGCAGAGGCCGGGATCTAAATCAGCCCCAGCATTTT.

J is TRBJ1-5 and V is TRBV10-3, with D uncertain. V gave up 0 bases and J gave up 2 bases, with 5 bases separating them. The CDR3 sequence is 14 residues long. CDR1 ENHRY and CDR2 SYGVKD come from the germline V gene. The DNA of the CDR3 is TGTGCCATCAGTGAGTCGGGAGGCAATCAGCCCCAGCATTTT. Amino acids: CAISESGGNQPQHF.

The chain links TRBV4-1 to TRBJ1-4; no definite D call. V was trimmed by 0 bases and J by 4 bases, leaving 12 bases between them. The CDR3 spans 16 residues. Germline loops: CDR1 MGHRA, CDR2 YSYEKL. CDR3 protein: CASSQEPNFGNEKLFF. CDR3 sequence (DNA): TGCGCCAGCAGCCAAGAGCCGAATTTCGGTAATGAAAAACTGTTTTTT.

This rearrangement joins TRBV2 to TRBJ2-6; perhaps TRBD2 as D (6 bases). The length of the CDR3 is 15 residues. Trimming removed 7 bases at V and 3 bases at J, with 13 bases between. Germline CDR1 is SNHLY and CDR2 is FYNNEI. The CDR3 loop reads CASTAGSGGANVLTF. As DNA, the CDR3 is TGTGCCAGCACGGCGGGGTCAGGTGGGGCCAACGTCCTGACTTTC.

V gene TRBV12-5 combines with J gene TRBJ1-4; D is perhaps TRBD1 (5 bases). V gave up 7 bases and J gave up 8 bases, with 20 bases separating them. From germline, CDR1 is LGHNT and CDR2 FRNRAP. This CDR3 is 15 amino acids long. CDR3 region: CASASSIPRGEKLFF. CDR3 coding DNA: TGTGCTAGTGCCTCATCGATCCCAAGGGGCGAAAAACTGTTTTTT.

This chain links TRBV29-1 with TRBJ2-1; no clear D gene. The germline V gene encodes CDR1 SQVTM and CDR2 ANQGSEA. This CDR3 spans 13 amino acids. Trimming took off 3 bases at V and 9 bases at J, with 15 bases between the two ends. The CDR3 DNA follows: TGCAGCGTTGAGTCTGTAGTAGTTTCTGAGCAGTTCTTC. It codes for CSVESVVVSEQFF.

The chain employs TRBV6-1 and TRBJ1-2; 9 bases are a match to TRBD1. With 6 bases clipped from V and 6 bases from J, the junction kept 11 bases outside the gene matches. There are 15 residues in the CDR3. Germline CDR1 and CDR2: MNHNS and SASEGT. The CDR3 nucleotides are TGTGCCAGCAGGGCTACAGGGGGCGCGAGGGATGGCTACACCTTC. Residues: CASRATGGARDGYTF.

V and J are TRBV6-5 and TRBJ1-1; D is possibly TRBD1 (5 bases). The CDR3 spans 16 residues. Germline V gene sequence: CDR1 MNHEY, CDR2 SVGAGI. V lost 4 bases, J lost 1 base, and 16 bases lay in between. The CDR3 coding sequence is TGTGCCAGCAGTTCGCGAAGGGTCGGGGGGAACACTGAAGCTTTCTTT. Encoded protein: CASSSRRVGGNTEAFF.

The genes are TRBV10-1 and TRBJ2-7; perhaps TRBD1 as D (6 bases). Germline assignment: CDR1 WNHNN and CDR2 SYGVQD (reference sequence). With 6 bases removed from V and 4 bases from J, the gap between germline ends came to 13 bases. The CDR3 is made up of 13 amino acids. CDR3 nucleotide sequence: TGCGCCAGCAGCAAAACGAGGGGGTACGAGCAGTACTTC. Protein product: CASSKTRGYEQYF.

The genes are TRBV5-6 and TRBJ1-2; D is unresolved. Trimming pared 4 bases from V and 5 bases from J, leaving 21 bases between. Germline CDR1 and CDR2: SGHDT and YYEEEE. The CDR3 sequence is 16 residues long. This chain's CDR3 is CASSPSGRRIGYGYTF. The CDR3 DNA reads as TGTGCCAGCAGCCCTAGCGGGAGGCGGATAGGTTATGGCTACACCTTC. Drawing the rest from reference TRBV5-6 and TRBJ1-2, the complete variable domain is DAGVTQSPTHLIKTRGQQVTLRCSPKSGHDTVSWYQQALGQGPQFIFQYYEEEERQRGNFPDRFSGHQFPNYSSELNVNALLLGDSALYLCASSPSGRRIGYGYTFGSGTRLTVV.